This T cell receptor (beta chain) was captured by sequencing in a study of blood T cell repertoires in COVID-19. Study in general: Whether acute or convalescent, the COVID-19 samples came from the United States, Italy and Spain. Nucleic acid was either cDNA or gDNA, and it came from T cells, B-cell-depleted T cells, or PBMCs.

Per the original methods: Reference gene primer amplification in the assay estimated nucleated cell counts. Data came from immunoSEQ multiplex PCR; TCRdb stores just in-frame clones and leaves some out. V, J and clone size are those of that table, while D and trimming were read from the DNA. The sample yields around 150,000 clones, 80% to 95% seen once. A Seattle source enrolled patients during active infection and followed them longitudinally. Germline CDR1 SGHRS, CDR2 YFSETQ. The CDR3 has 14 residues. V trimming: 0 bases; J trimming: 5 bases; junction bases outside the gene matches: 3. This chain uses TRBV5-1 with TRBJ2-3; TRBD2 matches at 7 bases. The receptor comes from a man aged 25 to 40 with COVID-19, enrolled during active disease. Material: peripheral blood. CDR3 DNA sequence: TGCGCCAGCAGCTTGGGCCCGGGAGGAGATACGCAGTATTTT. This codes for CASSLGPGGDTQYF. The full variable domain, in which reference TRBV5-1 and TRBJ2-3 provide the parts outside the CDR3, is KAGVTQTPRYLIKTRGQQVTLSCSPISGHRSVSWYQQTPGQGLQFLFEYFSETQRNKGNFPGRFSGRQFSNSRSEMNVSTLELGDSALYLCASSLGPGGDTQYFGPGTRLTVL.